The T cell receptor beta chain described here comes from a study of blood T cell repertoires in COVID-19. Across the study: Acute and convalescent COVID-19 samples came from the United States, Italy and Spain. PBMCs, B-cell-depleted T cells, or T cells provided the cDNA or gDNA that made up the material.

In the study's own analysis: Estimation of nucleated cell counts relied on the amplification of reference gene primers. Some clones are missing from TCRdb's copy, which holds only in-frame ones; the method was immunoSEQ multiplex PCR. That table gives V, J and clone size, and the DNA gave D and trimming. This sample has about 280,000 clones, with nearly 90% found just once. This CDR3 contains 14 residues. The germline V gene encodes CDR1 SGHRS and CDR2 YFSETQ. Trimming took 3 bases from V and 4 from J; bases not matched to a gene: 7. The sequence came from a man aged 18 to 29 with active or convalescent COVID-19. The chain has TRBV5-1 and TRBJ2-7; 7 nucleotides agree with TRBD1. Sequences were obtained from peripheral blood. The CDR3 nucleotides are TGCGCCAGCAGCTCCTCCGGGACAGCTTACGAGCAGTACTTC. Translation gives CASSSSGTAYEQYF.